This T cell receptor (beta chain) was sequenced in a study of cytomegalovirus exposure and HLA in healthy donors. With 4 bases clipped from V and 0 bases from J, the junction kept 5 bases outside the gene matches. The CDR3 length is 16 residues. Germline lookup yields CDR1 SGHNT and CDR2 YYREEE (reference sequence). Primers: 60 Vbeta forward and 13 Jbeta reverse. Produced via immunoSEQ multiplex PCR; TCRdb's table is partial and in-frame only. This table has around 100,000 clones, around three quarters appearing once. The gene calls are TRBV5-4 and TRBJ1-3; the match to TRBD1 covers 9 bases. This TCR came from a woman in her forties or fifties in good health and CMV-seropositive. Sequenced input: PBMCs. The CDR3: CASSAGQGFSGNTIYF. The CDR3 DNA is TGTGCCAGCAGCGCCGGACAGGGGTTCTCTGGAAACACCATATATTTT.